This TCR beta chain was obtained from a study of shared clonotypes between healthy human individuals. Study information: Serving as donors were two women and a few men, whose ages spanned 18 to 49.

The assay was carried out at the deep level. The protocol was immunoSEQ multiplex PCR, while the TCRdb copy is restricted to in-frame clones and leaves out a portion. The data show 470,000 or so clones, more than 65% seen once. Concerning this clone: A far larger clone lies a single base away; this is likely a read error. The sample contains more than one DNA sequence encoding this CDR3.

All the donors were Caucasian adults who lived in Nashville, Tennessee. This CDR3 has 16 residues. The V and J ends lost 0 bases and 4 bases respectively, with 16 bases between them. Germline V gives CDR1 LNHNV, CDR2 YYDKDF (reference sequence). This clonotype originated in a woman aged 40-49 years in good health. Some clones in this sample may be carry-over from other donors' samples. The sample consisted of PBMCs. The chain carries TRBV15 and TRBJ2-7; D perhaps matches TRBD1 (5 bases). The CDR3 loop reads CATSRDLGQGSYEQYF. The CDR3, as DNA: TGTGCCACCAGCAGAGATTTAGGACAAGGATCATACGAGCAGTACTTC. Together with reference TRBV15 and TRBJ2-7, the CDR3 gives the full variable domain: DAMVIQNPRYQVTQFGKPVTLSCSQTLNHNVMYWYQQKSSQAPKLLFHYYDKDFNNEADTPDNFQSRRPNTSFCFLDIRSPGLGDTAMYLCATSRDLGQGSYEQYFGPGTRLTVT.